This T cell receptor beta chain originates from a study of control samples from healthy donors and cancer patients. Trimming took off 5 bases at V and 0 bases at J, with 14 bases between the two ends. The germline V gene encodes CDR1 MNHEY and CDR2 SMNVEV (reference sequence). This CDR3 is 16 amino acids long. A word on this clone: Other DNA sequences of this sample code for an identical CDR3.

TCRdb's table, derived via immunoSEQ multiplex PCR, lists solely in-frame clones and lacks some. This sample carries approximately 140,000 clones, about nine tenths of them seen once, and the ten largest clones take about 11%. The sample comprised blood. The sequence was collected from a man between 25 and 39 years old in good health. The gene calls are TRBV27 and TRBJ2-1; D might be TRBD2 (5 bases). The CDR3 sequence: CASSGRGASSYNEQFF. The CDR3 nucleotides are TGTGCCAGCAGTGGGAGAGGAGCCAGCTCCTACAATGAGCAGTTCTTC.